A selection of T cell receptor beta chains follows, all from one sample in a study of immune cell composition in non-small cell lung cancer. Profiled with immunoSEQ multiplex PCR; TCRdb holds only in-frame clones, not every one. The data hold about 7,100 clones, with 84% observed a single time. Sequenced input: non-adjacent lung tissue. The origin of the receptors is a human donor with non-small cell lung cancer. Both conserved end residues are part of each CDR3. Each record gives: D gene, V gene, clone size, J gene, CDR3 protein, CDR3 DNA. D genes are given only for firm matches. The size of a clone is reported for some rows only, either as once, few or many, or as a class for expanded clones.

D gene: NA
V gene: TRBV2
clone size: NA
J gene: TRBJ1-4
CDR3 protein: CASSPGRFNEKLFF
CDR3 DNA: TGTGCCAGCAGTCCTGGCAGATTTAATGAAAAACTGTTTTTT

D gene: TRBD2
V gene: TRBV29-1
clone size: NA
J gene: TRBJ2-1
CDR3 protein: CSVPTASGGAPRQFF
CDR3 DNA: TGCAGCGTTCCTACGGCTAGCGGGGGGGCCCCGAGGCAGTTCTTC

D gene: TRBD1
V gene: TRBV9
clone size: NA
J gene: TRBJ2-3
CDR3 protein: CASSVGGGPPGDTQYF
CDR3 DNA: TGTGCCAGCAGCGTAGGAGGGGGCCCACCAGGGGATACGCAGTATTTT

D gene: TRBD1
V gene: TRBV7-2
clone size: NA
J gene: TRBJ1-6
CDR3 protein: CASSLTGQGKTPLHF
CDR3 DNA: TGTGCCAGCAGCTTAACGGGACAGGGGAAAACACCCCTCCACTTT

D gene: NA
V gene: TRBV19
clone size: once
J gene: TRBJ2-4
CDR3 protein: CASSPGRLNIQYF
CDR3 DNA: TGTGCCAGTAGTCCGGGCAGGCTAAACATTCAGTACTTC

D gene: TRBD1
V gene: TRBV6-1
clone size: NA
J gene: TRBJ2-1
CDR3 protein: CASRRQGGNEQFF
CDR3 DNA: TGTGCCAGCAGAAGACAGGGGGGGAATGAGCAGTTCTTC

D gene: NA
V gene: TRBV7-2
clone size: NA
J gene: TRBJ2-7
CDR3 protein: CASATYEQYF
CDR3 DNA: TGTGCCAGCGCAACCTACGAGCAGTACTTC

D gene: TRBD1
V gene: TRBV9
clone size: NA
J gene: TRBJ1-5
CDR3 protein: CASSVEDRFNQPQHF
CDR3 DNA: TGTGCCAGCAGCGTAGAGGACAGGTTCAATCAGCCCCAGCATTTT

D gene: NA
V gene: TRBV7-3
clone size: NA
J gene: TRBJ2-1
CDR3 protein: CASSLGGYEQFF
CDR3 DNA: TGTGCCAGCAGCTTAGGGGGGTATGAGCAGTTCTTC

D gene: NA
V gene: TRBV9
clone size: NA
J gene: TRBJ2-7
CDR3 protein: CASSVEARGGPYEQYF
CDR3 DNA: TGTGCCAGCAGCGTAGAAGCGAGGGGCGGGCCCTACGAGCAGTACTTC

D gene: NA
V gene: TRBV5-1
clone size: NA
J gene: TRBJ1-1
CDR3 protein: CASSSGASGATEAFF
CDR3 DNA: TGCGCCAGCAGCTCGGGGGCTTCGGGGGCCACTGAAGCTTTCTTT

D gene: TRBD2
V gene: TRBV5-1
clone size: NA
J gene: TRBJ2-3
CDR3 protein: CASSSGLADADTQYF
CDR3 DNA: TGCGCCAGCAGCTCTGGACTAGCGGACGCAGATACGCAGTATTTT

D gene: NA
V gene: TRBV6-4
clone size: NA
J gene: TRBJ1-2
CDR3 protein: CASSDGRDNYGYTF
CDR3 DNA: TGTGCCAGCAGTGACGGCCGGGACAACTATGGCTACACCTTC

D gene: NA
V gene: TRBV4-1
clone size: NA
J gene: TRBJ2-7
CDR3 protein: CASSQDGGPKAREQYF
CDR3 DNA: TGCGCCAGCAGCCAAGATGGGGGCCCGAAAGCTCGGGAGCAGTACTTC

D gene: TRBD2
V gene: TRBV6-5
clone size: NA
J gene: TRBJ2-3
CDR3 protein: CASSGTSGGADTQYF
CDR3 DNA: TGTGCCAGCAGTGGGACTAGCGGGGGGGCAGATACGCAGTATTTT

D gene: TRBD1
V gene: TRBV11-2
clone size: NA
J gene: TRBJ1-1
CDR3 protein: CASSPLGTGRTEAFF
CDR3 DNA: TGTGCCAGCAGCCCCCTAGGGACAGGGCGGACTGAAGCTTTCTTT

D gene: NA
V gene: TRBV7-2
clone size: NA
J gene: TRBJ1-5
CDR3 protein: CASSWMFGSNQPQHF
CDR3 DNA: TGTGCCAGCAGCTGGATGTTCGGGAGCAATCAGCCCCAGCATTTT

D gene: TRBD2
V gene: TRBV6-4
clone size: NA
J gene: TRBJ2-7
CDR3 protein: CASKELAGPYEQYF
CDR3 DNA: TGTGCCAGTAAAGAACTAGCGGGCCCCTACGAGCAGTACTTC

D gene: NA
V gene: TRBV9
clone size: NA
J gene: TRBJ2-3
CDR3 protein: CASSVEGWAGTSTDTQYF
CDR3 DNA: TGTGCCAGCAGCGTAGAGGGGTGGGCGGGTACTAGCACAGATACGCAGTATTTT

D gene: TRBD2
V gene: TRBV9
clone size: NA
J gene: TRBJ2-1
CDR3 protein: CASSVELAGASNEQFF
CDR3 DNA: TGTGCCAGCAGCGTAGAACTAGCGGGGGCCTCCAATGAGCAGTTCTTC

D gene: NA
V gene: TRBV19
clone size: once
J gene: TRBJ2-3
CDR3 protein: CASSIDPPTGQGVDTQYF
CDR3 DNA: TGTGCCAGTAGTATAGATCCCCCGACAGGCCAGGGCGTAGATACGCAGTATTTT

D gene: NA
V gene: TRBV2
clone size: once
J gene: TRBJ2-1
CDR3 protein: CASTLDRNSYNEQFF
CDR3 DNA: TGTGCCAGCACTTTAGACCGCAACTCCTACAATGAGCAGTTCTTC

D gene: NA
V gene: TRBV28
clone size: NA
J gene: TRBJ1-3
CDR3 protein: CASSSALVHSGNTIYF
CDR3 DNA: TGTGCCAGCAGCTCCGCGCTGGTCCACTCTGGAAACACCATATATTTT

D gene: TRBD1
V gene: TRBV4-3
clone size: once
J gene: TRBJ1-1
CDR3 protein: CASSQGGDRVWVGEAFF
CDR3 DNA: TGCGCCAGCAGCCAAGGGGGGGACAGGGTCTGGGTGGGTGAAGCTTTCTTT

D gene: TRBD2
V gene: TRBV11-3
clone size: NA
J gene: TRBJ2-1
CDR3 protein: CASSLAGGYNEQFF
CDR3 DNA: TGTGCCAGCAGCTTAGCGGGGGGGTACAATGAGCAGTTCTTC

D gene: TRBD1
V gene: TRBV25-1
clone size: few
J gene: TRBJ1-2
CDR3 protein: CASTWTGGNGYTF
CDR3 DNA: TGTGCCAGCACTTGGACAGGGGGCAATGGCTACACCTTC

D gene: NA
V gene: TRBV11-3
clone size: NA
J gene: TRBJ1-3
CDR3 protein: CASSLDPPREGWRNTIYF
CDR3 DNA: TGTGCCAGCAGCTTAGATCCCCCCAGGGAAGGCTGGAGAAACACCATATATTTT

D gene: TRBD1
V gene: TRBV7-3
clone size: NA
J gene: TRBJ1-1
CDR3 protein: CASSFGTGVGEAFF
CDR3 DNA: TGTGCCAGCAGCTTCGGGACAGGGGTCGGTGAAGCTTTCTTT

D gene: TRBD1
V gene: TRBV5-6
clone size: NA
J gene: TRBJ1-2
CDR3 protein: CASSGFRGDYGYTF
CDR3 DNA: TGTGCCAGCAGCGGGTTCAGGGGGGACTATGGCTACACCTTC

D gene: NA
V gene: TRBV19
clone size: NA
J gene: TRBJ2-1
CDR3 protein: CASSIDGGGYNEQFF
CDR3 DNA: TGTGCCAGTAGTATAGACGGGGGTGGGTACAATGAGCAGTTCTTC

D gene: NA
V gene: TRBV9
clone size: NA
J gene: TRBJ2-1
CDR3 protein: CASSVGAAGSSYNEQFF
CDR3 DNA: TGTGCCAGCAGCGTAGGGGCGGCGGGGAGCTCCTACAATGAGCAGTTCTTC

D gene: NA
V gene: TRBV9
clone size: NA
J gene: TRBJ1-3
CDR3 protein: CASSVEGDGNTIYF
CDR3 DNA: TGTGCCAGCAGCGTAGAAGGGGACGGAAACACCATATATTTT

D gene: NA
V gene: TRBV6-5
clone size: NA
J gene: TRBJ1-5
CDR3 protein: CASSAWLDGNQPQHF
CDR3 DNA: TGTGCCAGCAGTGCATGGCTGGACGGGAATCAGCCCCAGCATTTT

D gene: NA
V gene: TRBV4-2
clone size: NA
J gene: TRBJ2-2
CDR3 protein: CASSQPDRTNTGELFF
CDR3 DNA: TGTGCCAGCAGCCAACCCGACAGAACGAACACCGGGGAGCTGTTTTTT

D gene: NA
V gene: TRBV6-1
clone size: NA
J gene: TRBJ1-1
CDR3 protein: CASNRQLGDTEAFF
CDR3 DNA: TGTGCCAGCAATCGACAGCTCGGAGACACTGAAGCTTTCTTT

D gene: NA
V gene: TRBV9
clone size: NA
J gene: TRBJ2-1
CDR3 protein: CASSTPGEETYNEQFF
CDR3 DNA: TGTGCCAGCAGCACTCCCGGGGAGGAAACCTACAATGAGCAGTTCTTC

D gene: TRBD1
V gene: TRBV15
clone size: once
J gene: TRBJ2-7
CDR3 protein: CATSRGQGSYEQYF
CDR3 DNA: TGTGCCACCAGCAGAGGACAGGGCTCCTACGAGCAGTACTTC

D gene: NA
V gene: TRBV7-2
clone size: NA
J gene: TRBJ2-1
CDR3 protein: CASSSIYNEQFF
CDR3 DNA: TGTGCCAGCAGCTCGATATACAATGAGCAGTTCTTC

D gene: NA
V gene: TRBV27
clone size: NA
J gene: TRBJ1-3
CDR3 protein: CASSLYGVGNTIYF
CDR3 DNA: TGTGCCAGCAGTTTATATGGGGTGGGAAACACCATATATTTT

D gene: TRBD1
V gene: TRBV5-1
clone size: NA
J gene: TRBJ1-2
CDR3 protein: CASSINRGTGYTF
CDR3 DNA: TGCGCCAGCAGCATAAACAGGGGGACTGGCTACACCTTC

D gene: NA
V gene: TRBV30
clone size: NA
J gene: TRBJ2-4
CDR3 protein: CAWTPNEGIQYF
CDR3 DNA: TGTGCCTGGACCCCCAACGAGGGCATTCAGTACTTC

D gene: NA
V gene: TRBV5-4
clone size: NA
J gene: TRBJ2-1
CDR3 protein: CASSLISGGPYNEQFF
CDR3 DNA: TGTGCCAGCAGCTTGATCTCCGGGGGACCTTACAATGAGCAGTTCTTC

D gene: NA
V gene: TRBV15
clone size: NA
J gene: TRBJ1-5
CDR3 protein: CATSRGGEGLNQPQHF
CDR3 DNA: TGTGCCACCAGCAGAGGGGGGGAGGGACTGAATCAGCCCCAGCATTTT

D gene: NA
V gene: TRBV28
clone size: NA
J gene: TRBJ1-1
CDR3 protein: CASHDWGRNTEAFF
CDR3 DNA: TGTGCCAGCCACGACTGGGGGCGAAACACTGAAGCTTTCTTT

D gene: TRBD2
V gene: TRBV19
clone size: few
J gene: TRBJ2-1
CDR3 protein: CASSRSSGGFSYNEQFF
CDR3 DNA: TGTGCCAGTAGTAGATCCAGCGGGGGCTTCTCCTACAATGAGCAGTTCTTC

D gene: NA
V gene: TRBV7-9
clone size: NA
J gene: TRBJ2-7
CDR3 protein: CASSLAGGPDYEQYF
CDR3 DNA: TGTGCCAGCAGCTTAGCGGGAGGTCCCGACTACGAGCAGTACTTC

D gene: NA
V gene: TRBV6-1
clone size: NA
J gene: TRBJ1-2
CDR3 protein: CASSEAGGSSGYTF
CDR3 DNA: TGTGCCAGCAGTGAAGCCGGGGGATCAAGTGGCTACACCTTC

D gene: NA
V gene: TRBV29-1
clone size: few
J gene: TRBJ1-2
CDR3 protein: CSVLGQGNGYTF
CDR3 DNA: TGCAGCGTACTGGGGCAGGGCAATGGCTACACCTTC

D gene: NA
V gene: TRBV28
clone size: NA
J gene: TRBJ2-2
CDR3 protein: CASTPNTGELFF
CDR3 DNA: TGTGCCAGCACTCCGAACACCGGGGAGCTGTTTTTT

D gene: TRBD1
V gene: TRBV6-6
clone size: NA
J gene: TRBJ1-4
CDR3 protein: CAAGGQGYEKLFF
CDR3 DNA: TGTGCCGCCGGGGGACAGGGGTATGAAAAACTGTTTTTT

D gene: TRBD1
V gene: TRBV19
clone size: NA
J gene: TRBJ2-7
CDR3 protein: CASSRTGMLSYEQYF
CDR3 DNA: TGTGCCAGTAGTAGGACAGGGATGCTCTCCTACGAGCAGTACTTC

D gene: NA
V gene: TRBV7-2
clone size: once
J gene: TRBJ2-7
CDR3 protein: CASSLDPGVYEQYF
CDR3 DNA: TGTGCCAGCAGCTTAGATCCAGGGGTCTACGAGCAGTACTTC

D gene: NA
V gene: TRBV7-8
clone size: NA
J gene: TRBJ2-3
CDR3 protein: CASSLATGARTDTQYF
CDR3 DNA: TGTGCCAGCAGCTTAGCGACGGGGGCCCGCACAGATACGCAGTATTTT

D gene: NA
V gene: TRBV5-6
clone size: NA
J gene: TRBJ1-3
CDR3 protein: CASSFSPTGNTIYF
CDR3 DNA: TGTGCCAGCAGCTTCTCGCCAACGGGAAACACCATATATTTT

D gene: TRBD1
V gene: TRBV5-6
clone size: NA
J gene: TRBJ1-2
CDR3 protein: CASSPLTGGNYGYTF
CDR3 DNA: TGTGCCAGCAGCCCACTAACAGGGGGTAACTATGGCTACACCTTC

D gene: TRBD2
V gene: TRBV20-1
clone size: NA
J gene: TRBJ2-1
CDR3 protein: CSADTSGEQFF
CDR3 DNA: TGCAGTGCCGATACTAGCGGTGAGCAGTTCTTC

D gene: TRBD2
V gene: TRBV28
clone size: NA
J gene: TRBJ2-1
CDR3 protein: CASSSHSGGSYNEQFF
CDR3 DNA: TGTGCCAGCAGTAGTCATAGCGGGGGGTCCTACAATGAGCAGTTCTTC

D gene: NA
V gene: TRBV5-1
clone size: NA
J gene: TRBJ2-4
CDR3 protein: CASSLAGAQNIQYF
CDR3 DNA: TGCGCCAGCAGCTTGGCAGGGGCGCAGAACATTCAGTACTTC

D gene: NA
V gene: TRBV28
clone size: NA
J gene: TRBJ1-1
CDR3 protein: CASSLEGRTTEAFF
CDR3 DNA: TGTGCCAGCAGTTTAGAGGGGCGGACCACTGAAGCTTTCTTT